Shown below are 13 T cell receptor beta chains from a single sample sequenced in a study of T cell changes during pregnancy in multiple sclerosis. Here immunoSEQ multiplex PCR was the method, and the copy in TCRdb shows in-frame clones only, minus some. The sample carries 15,000 or so clones, 80% to 90% recorded once. Material: CD8+ T cells from peripheral blood mononuclear cells, obtained in the first trimester of pregnancy. These receptors originate from a female donor with multiple sclerosis, enrolled in a pregnancy study.

The chain recombines TRBV29-1 with TRBJ1-2; 8 bases are a match to TRBD1. V was clipped by 6 bases and J by 3 bases; unmatched bases: 9. The CDR3 extends over 14 amino acids. Germline CDR1 and CDR2: SQVTM and ANQGSEA. The DNA of the CDR3 is TGCAGCGTCGTACAGGGGGGCGAGCACTATGGCTACACCTTC. Its translation is CSVVQGGEHYGYTF.

The genes are TRBV2 and TRBJ1-1; maybe TRBD1 (5 bases). The germline V gene has CDR1 SNHLY and CDR2 FYNNEI. This CDR3 is 14 amino acids long. Trimming took 7 bases from V and 0 from J, leaving 12 bases between them. Written as DNA, the CDR3 is TGTGCCAGCAAAACGACAGACATGAACACTGAAGCTTTCTTT. Its translation is CASKTTDMNTEAFF.

CDR3 coding DNA: TGTGCCAGCAGCCAAGAAGGGGGGGGCCTAGCCCCCGAGCAGTACTTC. Its protein product is CASSQEGGGLAPEQYF. The chain is built from TRBV4-2 and TRBJ2-7, with D perhaps TRBD2 (7 bases). The CDR3 loop spans 16 amino acids. Germline CDR1 LGHNA, CDR2 YNFKEQ. Trimming took off 0 bases at V and 6 bases at J, with 18 bases between the two ends.

A single count supports this clone. CDR3 bases: TGTGCCAGCAGGCCGGGGGTGAACACTGAAGCTTTCTTT. It specifies CASRPGVNTEAFF. The gene calls are TRBV2 and TRBJ1-1; D is perhaps TRBD1 (5 bases). Between the trimmed V and J ends, which lost 6 bases and 0 bases, there was a span of 8 bases. CDR3 length: 13 residues. Looked up from germline, CDR1 is SNHLY and CDR2 is FYNNEI. Full variable domain (rest looked up from reference TRBV2 and TRBJ1-1): EPEVTQTPSHQVTQMGQEVILRCVPISNHLYFYWYRQILGQKVEFLVSFYNNEISEKSEIFDDQFSVERPDGSNFTLKIRSTKLEDSAMYFCASRPGVNTEAFFGQGTRLTVV.

This chain joins TRBV10-3 and TRBJ2-7; TRBD1 agrees at 9 bases. Looked up from germline, CDR1 is ENHRY and CDR2 is SYGVKD. The CDR3 has 15 amino acids. Germline trimming cut 0 bases from V and 6 bases from J; bases unmatched to any gene: 6. Here the CDR3 DNA reads TGTGCCATCAGTGAGTCGGACAGGGGCTCCCTCGAGCAGTACTTC. It translates to CAISESDRGSLEQYF.

CDR3 coding DNA: TGCGCCAGCAGCCAAGTAGCGGCAGGGTTGTACCAAGAGACCCAGTACTTC. Translating it yields CASSQVAAGLYQETQYF. This rearrangement joins TRBV4-1 to TRBJ2-5, with D maybe TRBD2 (6 bases). The CDR3 consists of 17 residues. Germline CDR1 reads MGHRA; CDR2 reads YSYEKL. V was clipped by 1 base and J by 0 bases, with 15 bases between them.

The J gene is TRBJ2-7, the V gene TRBV6-5; 7 nucleotides match TRBD1. With V trimmed by 2 bases and J by 3 bases, 1 base remained unmatched. The CDR3 length is 13 residues. Germline loops: CDR1 MNHEY, CDR2 SVGAGI. For the CDR3, the DNA is TGTGCCAGCAGTTACCGGGACAGCTACGAGCAGTACTTC. Protein sequence: CASSYRDSYEQYF.

J is TRBJ2-7 and V is TRBV6-1, with 8 bases identical to TRBD1. V lost 7 bases and J lost 4; bases outside the gene matches: 3. The CDR3 runs to 12 residues. From germline, CDR1 is MNHNS and CDR2 SASEGT. The CDR3 sequence: CASNDRGYEQYF. The CDR3 bases are TGTGCCAGCAATGACAGGGGTTACGAGCAGTACTTC.

CDR3 DNA sequence: TGTGCCAGCAGCTCTAACACCGGGGAGCTGTTTTTT. Residues: CASSSNTGELFF. The chain has TRBV7-9 and TRBJ2-2; D is uncertain. Germline V CDR1 and CDR2: SEHNR, FQNEAQ (reference sequence). The CDR3 extends over 12 amino acids. The germline V and J ends were trimmed by 4 bases and 2 bases, with 2 bases remaining between them.

The rearrangement joins TRBV6-6 to TRBJ2-7; TRBD2 might be the D (6 bases). V was shortened by 2 bases and J by 7 bases, with 6 bases between the two germline ends. The CDR3 is 11 amino acids. Germline V gene data show CDR1 as MNHNY and CDR2 as SVGAGI (reference sequence). CDR3 bases: TGTGCCAGCAGTTACGGGAGGGAGCAGTACTTC. Residues: CASSYGREQYF.

The V call is TRBV5-1, the J call TRBJ1-1; possibly TRBD1 for D (6 bases). From germline, CDR1 is SGHRS and CDR2 YFSETQ. The CDR3 runs 14 residues. V lost 5 bases, J lost 5 bases, and 16 bases lay in between. CDR3 loop: CASRPGPRGTEAFF. For the CDR3, the DNA is TGCGCCAGCAGGCCGGGACCAAGGGGGACTGAAGCTTTCTTT.

This chain joins TRBV25-1 and TRBJ1-1; 9 positions match TRBD1. Germline lookup yields CDR1 MGHDK and CDR2 SYGVNS. The CDR3 has 14 residues. With V trimmed by 5 bases and J by 5 bases, 6 bases remained unmatched. The CDR3 spells CASSSQGARTEAFF. The DNA of the CDR3 is TGTGCCAGCAGTTCACAGGGGGCGCGGACTGAAGCTTTCTTT.

The V gene is TRBV7-9, the J gene TRBJ2-1; D unclear. Germline assignment: CDR1 SEHNR and CDR2 FQNEAQ (reference sequence). The CDR3 covers 9 residues. The V gene lost 5 bases and the J gene lost 10 bases, with 3 bases spanning the gap. The CDR3 here is CASSQEQFF. The CDR3 region has the DNA TGTGCCAGCAGCCAAGAGCAGTTCTTC.